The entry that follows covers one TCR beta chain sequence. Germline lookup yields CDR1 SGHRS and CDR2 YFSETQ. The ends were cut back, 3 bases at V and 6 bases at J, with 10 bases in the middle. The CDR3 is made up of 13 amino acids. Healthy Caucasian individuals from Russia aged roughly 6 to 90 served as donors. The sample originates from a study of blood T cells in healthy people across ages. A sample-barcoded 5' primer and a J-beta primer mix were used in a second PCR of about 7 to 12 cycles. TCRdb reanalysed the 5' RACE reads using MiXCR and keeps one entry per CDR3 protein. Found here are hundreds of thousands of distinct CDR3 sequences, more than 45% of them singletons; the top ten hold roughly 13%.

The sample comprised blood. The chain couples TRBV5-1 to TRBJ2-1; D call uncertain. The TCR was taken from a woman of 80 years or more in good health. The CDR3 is CASSSHPTNEQFF. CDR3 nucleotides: TGCGCCAGCAGCTCACATCCCACCAATGAGCAGTTCTTC. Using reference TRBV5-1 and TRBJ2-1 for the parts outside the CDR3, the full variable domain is KAGVTQTPRYLIKTRGQQVTLSCSPISGHRSVSWYQQTPGQGLQFLFEYFSETQRNKGNFPGRFSGRQFSNSRSEMNVSTLELGDSALYLCASSSHPTNEQFFGPGTRLTVL.